This T cell receptor beta chain was sequenced in a study of T-cell reconstitution after alpha-beta-depleted transplantation in children. A TCRbeta library incorporating unique molecular identifiers was prepared. Each CDR3 protein is one row after TCRdb ran MiXCR on the PCR reads. The sample has some 250,000 distinct CDR3 sequences, around 12% seen once; the top ten hold approximately 2.4%. This clonotype was observed at least ten times. This clonotype originated in a human donor who donated a stem cell graft to a child with acute lymphoblastic leukemia. Here the sequenced sample was PBMCs from the stem cell graft donor, taken from the stem cell graft.

The CDR3 spells CASSSQGTYEQYF. As DNA, the CDR3 is TGTGCCAGCAGCTCCCAGGGTACCTACGAGCAGTACTTC. The gene calls are TRBV7-9 and TRBJ2-7; TRBD1 is a possible D gene (5 bases). CDR1 and CDR2 (germline): SEHNR, FQNEAQ (reference sequence). V lost 4 bases and J lost 2, with 9 bases in between. The CDR3 is 13 residues long.